These 26 T cell receptor beta chains share one sample of origin, sequenced in a study of identical twins (dated by TCRdb to about 2016). The library was built by means of 5' RACE. The instrument given in TCRdb is Illumina HiSeq 2000. TCRdb's own reprocessing of the public reads used fastp at Q25 and MiXCR and kept productive beta chains. Identical CDR3 proteins give one entry, which carries the most common genes and DNA. For this sample the table gives some 900,000 distinct CDR3 sequences, of which 9% to 15% were detected only once. The ten largest clonotypes hold under 2% of the sample. This sample was shared with a second study, whose subject was yellow fever vaccine responses in identical twins.

The sample comprised PBMCs. The receptor set was obtained from a woman under 30 in good health.

This clonotype showed up just a few times. The V gene is TRBV14, the J gene TRBJ2-2; D not resolved. The germline V gene has CDR1 SGHDN and CDR2 FVKESK. The length of the CDR3 is 16 residues. Deletions cut 1 base from V and 2 bases from J, with 11 bases between. CDR3 loop: CASSQVGLANTGELFF. CDR3 nucleotides: TGTGCCAGCAGCCAAGTCGGATTGGCCAACACCGGGGAGCTGTTTTTT.

This clonotype came up a few times. This chain connects TRBV28 to TRBJ1-1; 9 bases align to TRBD1. Germline lookup yields CDR1 MDHEN and CDR2 SYDVKM. Trimming took 6 bases from V and 5 from J; bases not matched to a gene: 4. There are 13 residues in the CDR3. CDR3 in DNA: TGTGCCAGCAGGGGGACAGGGATGACTGAAGCTTTCTTT. This encodes CASRGTGMTEAFF. Drawing the rest from reference TRBV28 and TRBJ1-1, the complete variable domain is DVKVTQSSRYLVKRTGEKVFLECVQDMDHENMFWYRQDPGLGLRLIYFSYDVKMKEKGDIPEGYSVSREKKERFSLILESASTNQTSMYLCASRGTGMTEAFFGQGTRLTVV.

This clonotype was detected only once. V gene TRBV15 combines with J gene TRBJ1-6; D is perhaps TRBD1 (5 bases). V was trimmed by 1 base and J by 2 bases, leaving 15 bases between them. Germline-derived CDR1 and CDR2 are LNHNV and YYDKDF (reference sequence). The CDR3 runs to 18 residues. This CDR3 reads CATSRGEVGAAYNSPLHF. The CDR3 bases are TGTGCCACCAGCAGAGGGGAAGTAGGGGCCGCCTATAATTCACCCCTCCACTTT.

This clonotype occurred a few times. The chain links TRBV28 to TRBJ2-3, with D perhaps matching TRBD2 (6 bases). The ends were cut back, 3 bases at V and 3 bases at J, with 19 bases in the middle. This CDR3 is 17 amino acids long. CDR1 MDHEN and CDR2 SYDVKM come from the germline V gene. CDR3 amino acids: CASSFLPSSGITDTQYF. CDR3 coding DNA: TGTGCCAGCAGTTTCCTCCCGAGTAGCGGTATTACAGATACGCAGTATTTT.

This clonotype came up a few times. This chain connects TRBV6-1 to TRBJ2-7, with D unclear. Between the trimmed V and J ends, which lost 6 bases and 1 base, there was a span of 16 bases. The germline V gene encodes CDR1 MNHNS and CDR2 SASEGT. The CDR3 is 15 residues long. The CDR3 spells CASSQTLTPSYEQYV. The CDR3 bases are TGTGCCAGCAGCCAAACCTTGACACCTTCCTACGAGCAGTACGTC.

This sequence joins TRBV20-1 and TRBJ2-3; D might be TRBD2 (6 bases). V shed 8 bases and J shed 6 bases, with 15 bases lying between them. Germline V gives CDR1 DFQATT, CDR2 SNEGSKA (reference sequence). This CDR3 contains 12 residues. The CDR3 nucleotides read TGCAGTACGCCGGGCGGGGTTGATACGCAGTATTTT. This translates into CSTPGGVDTQYF.

This clonotype was seen more than once but under ten times. The rearrangement joins TRBV10-3 to TRBJ1-2, with a possible D match to TRBD1 (5 bases). The CDR3 runs to 12 residues. The germline V gene encodes CDR1 ENHRY and CDR2 SYGVKD. V gave up 6 bases and J gave up 8 bases, with 13 bases separating them. The CDR3 loop reads CAISILRGGYTF. The CDR3 DNA reads TGTGCCATCAGCATTTTGAGGGGAGGCTACACCTTC.

To note about this clonotype: Since a much larger clone is just one base distant, this may be a read error. This likely comes from a read error, as the CDR3 has no conserved phenylalanine or tryptophan at its end. The chain links TRBV27 to TRBJ2-7; D tentatively reads TRBD1 or TRBD2 (6 bases each). Deletions cut 7 bases from V and 3 bases from J, with 13 bases between. CDR3 length equals 13 residues. Germline loops: CDR1 MNHEY, CDR2 SMNVEV (reference sequence). The CDR3 spells CASKGGEFYEQYI. CDR3 nucleotides: TGTGCCAGCAAGGGGGGCGAATTCTACGAGCAGTACATC.

This clonotype came up a few times. The rearrangement links TRBV12-3 or TRBV12-4 to TRBJ2-5, with a possible D match to TRBD2 (7 bases). The CDR3 loop spans 14 amino acids. V lost 8 bases and J 4 bases, leaving 17 bases between the germline ends. CDR3 sequence (DNA): TGTGCCAGCGGAAGGGGGGGGGCTGTAGAGACCCAGTACTTC. This encodes CASGRGGAVETQYF.

This clonotype was seen many times. This chain connects TRBV12-3 or TRBV12-4 to TRBJ2-1; 11 nucleotides agree with TRBD2. V dropped 4 bases and J dropped 3; count of bases not matched to a gene: 2. The CDR3 runs 15 residues. CDR3 residues: CASSSSGRNYNEQFF. DNA of the CDR3: TGTGCCAGCAGTTCTAGCGGGAGGAACTACAATGAGCAGTTCTTC.

Only a few counts were recorded for this clonotype. The J gene is TRBJ2-1, the V gene TRBV25-1; possible D gene TRBD2, 5 bases. The V gene's germline CDR1 is MGHDK and CDR2 SYGVNS. The CDR3 spans 15 residues. The V and J ends lost 1 base and 8 bases respectively, with 15 bases between them. The CDR3 DNA is TGTGCCAGCAGTGAATCCCGATCCGGGGTATATGAGCAGTTCTTC. This gives the protein CASSESRSGVYEQFF.

This clonotype was detected only once. This chain uses TRBV11-1 with TRBJ2-4, with 13 positions matching TRBD2. CDR1 SGHAT and CDR2 FQDESV come from the germline V gene (reference sequence). Unmatched junction bases numbered 14, after V lost 4 bases and J lost 8 bases. The CDR3 length is 18 residues. The CDR3 is CASSSSPGLAGVVDIQYF. In DNA, the CDR3 is TGTGCCAGCAGCTCCTCTCCTGGACTAGCGGGAGTAGTAGACATTCAGTACTTC.

The genes are TRBV19 and TRBJ1-6; the match to TRBD1 covers 7 bases. The CDR3 contains 15 residues. Germline loops: CDR1 LNHDA, CDR2 SQIVND (reference sequence). V dropped 6 bases and J dropped 10; count of bases not matched to a gene: 12. The CDR3 DNA sequence: TGTGCCAGTAGATTGGGACAGACGGTACAATCACCCCTCCACTTT. This codes for CASRLGQTVQSPLHF.

This clonotype was counted only a few times. The genes are TRBV24-1 and TRBJ2-2; 7 bases map to TRBD1. V lost 9 bases, J lost 6 bases, and 9 bases stayed unmatched. CDR3 size: 14 residues. Germline lookup yields CDR1 KGHDR and CDR2 SFDVKD. The CDR3 is CATRQQGIPGELFF. Written as DNA, the CDR3 is TGTGCCACCCGCCAACAGGGGATTCCCGGGGAGCTGTTTTTT.

The sample holds a few counts of this clonotype. The CDR3 here is CSATRQTFALSGNTIYF. As DNA, the CDR3 is TGCAGTGCTACCCGGCAGACCTTTGCGCTCTCTGGAAACACCATATATTTT. The chain employs TRBV20-1 and TRBJ1-3; the D is unclear. Germline V gene data show CDR1 as DFQATT and CDR2 as SNEGSKA (reference sequence). This CDR3 is built from 17 residues. V lost 4 bases to trimming and J lost 0 bases, with 19 bases between them.

Many counts were recorded for this clonotype. This chain links TRBV28 with TRBJ1-5, with D maybe TRBD1 (5 bases). CDR1 is MDHEN, CDR2 SYDVKM, per germline. CDR3 length: 15 amino acids. The ends were cut back, 5 bases at V and 6 bases at J, with 17 bases in the middle. CDR3 bases: TGTGCCAGCAGTGGCTACGGGTCAGGGCGTCAGCCCCAGCATTTT. It encodes CASSGYGSGRQPQHF.

This clonotype has just a few counts. V usage is TRBV10-2 and J usage is TRBJ2-1, with D perhaps given as TRBD1 or TRBD2 (5 bases each). The CDR3 consists of 14 residues. V was trimmed by 10 bases and J by 6 bases, leaving 19 bases between them. Germline V gene lookup returns CDR1 WSHSY and CDR2 SAAADI. DNA for the CDR3: TGCGCCACCAAGGACCAGGGCCGGGGCAATGAGCAGTTCTTC. Translation: CATKDQGRGNEQFF.

This clonotype appeared a few times. The CDR3 DNA sequence: TGTGCCAGCAGTCTTCAGACAGGGGCGATTGTGGCGTTCTTC. Translated: CASSLQTGAIVAFF. The chain employs TRBV12-3 or TRBV12-4 and TRBJ2-1; TRBD1 agrees at 8 bases. This CDR3 has 14 residues. Trimming cost V 5 bases and J 15 bases; bases outside gene matches: 15.

This chain uses TRBV3-1 with TRBJ1-1; no definite D call. This CDR3 is 13 amino acids long. V lost 4 bases and J lost 10, with 16 bases in between. Germline CDR1 is LGHDT and CDR2 is YNNKEL (reference sequence). The chain's CDR3 is CASSPHLQDGAFF. The CDR3 coding sequence is TGTGCCAGCAGCCCCCATCTGCAGGATGGAGCTTTCTTT.

To note about this clonotype: One junction end disagrees with the germline gene, perhaps due to a read error. This sequence joins TRBV5-1 and TRBJ2-7; TRBD1 might be the D (5 bases). This CDR3 is built from 14 residues. CDR1 and CDR2 (germline): SGHRS, YFSETQ. In DNA, the CDR3 is TGCGCCAGCAGCTTTACAGGACCTTCCTACGAGCGGTACTTC. It specifies CASSFTGPSYERYF.

There are a few counts of this clonotype. The chain recombines TRBV7-2 with TRBJ2-7; D not certain. V lost 3 bases, J lost 2 bases, and 8 bases lay in between. The germline V gene encodes CDR1 SGHTA and CDR2 FQGNSA. The CDR3 consists of 13 residues. CDR3 amino acids: CASSFLRTYEQYF. The CDR3 nucleotides read TGTGCCAGCAGCTTTCTACGGACCTACGAGCAGTACTTC.

This clonotype turned up a few times. Here the CDR3 DNA reads TGTGCCAGCAGCGAACCTCGGACAGCTAATGAAAAACTGTTTTTT. Its protein product is CASSEPRTANEKLFF. The chain couples TRBV2 to TRBJ1-4, with D possibly matching TRBD1 (6 bases). Germline values: CDR1 SNHLY, CDR2 FYNNEI. Trimming shortened V by 6 bases and J by 3 bases, and 14 bases separated the two germline ends. The length of the CDR3 is 15 residues. The whole variable domain, filled in from reference TRBV2 and TRBJ1-4, reads EPEVTQTPSHQVTQMGQEVILRCVPISNHLYFYWYRQILGQKVEFLVSFYNNEISEKSEIFDDQFSVERPDGSNFTLKIRSTKLEDSAMYFCASSEPRTANEKLFFGSGTQLSVL.

J is TRBJ2-3 and V is TRBV29-1, with a tentative D call TRBD2 (6 bases). V was pared by 0 bases and J by 8 bases, with 21 bases between. The CDR3 is 16 residues long. Per the germline V gene, CDR1 is SQVTM and CDR2 is ANQGSEA. The CDR3, as DNA: TGCAGCGTTGAAGACGCGGGACCCATGGGCCCAGGTACGCAGTATTTT. Translated, it gives CSVEDAGPMGPGTQYF.

This clonotype was found a few times. The chain is built from TRBV27 and TRBJ2-3; no firm D call. The CDR3 runs 14 residues. From germline, CDR1 is MNHEY and CDR2 SMNVEV (reference sequence). Trimming stripped 6 bases from V and 3 bases from J, with 13 bases between. The CDR3 region has the DNA TGTGCCAGCAGCTCATCCCTAGGAACAGATACGCAGTATTTT. This encodes CASSSSLGTDTQYF.

This clonotype was counted only a few times. CDR3 loop: CSARDGNTGELFF. The CDR3 nucleotides are TGCAGTGCTAGAGACGGGAACACCGGGGAGCTGTTTTTT. The chain has TRBV20-1 and TRBJ2-2, with D unresolved. The CDR3 runs 13 residues. Germline-derived CDR1 and CDR2 are DFQATT and SNEGSKA (reference sequence). The ends were cut back, 0 bases at V and 1 base at J, with 3 bases in the middle.

This clonotype was counted a few times. The rearrangement uses TRBV2 and TRBJ1-5; D is perhaps TRBD1 (6 bases). The length of the CDR3 is 14 residues. V lost 8 bases and J 6 bases, leaving 17 bases between the germline ends. Germline values: CDR1 SNHLY, CDR2 FYNNEI. The CDR3 DNA reads as TGTGCCAGCCAGGACGGGCTACAGGGTCAGCCCCAGCATTTT. This gives the protein CASQDGLQGQPQHF. The full variable domain, completed using reference TRBV2 and TRBJ1-5, is EPEVTQTPSHQVTQMGQEVILRCVPISNHLYFYWYRQILGQKVEFLVSFYNNEISEKSEIFDDQFSVERPDGSNFTLKIRSTKLEDSAMYFCASQDGLQGQPQHFGDGTRLSIL.